This TCR beta chain was identified during a study of shared clonotypes between healthy human individuals. Worth noting for this clone: The antigen is not known.

Assay: immunoSEQ multiplex PCR; the TCRdb copy retains only in-frame clones and omits some. The sample includes 550,000 to 850,000 clones, around 77% of them seen just once. Study-wide points: The small donor group covered limited genetic and exposure diversity.

Germline loops: CDR1 GTSNPN, CDR2 SVGIG (reference sequence). The CDR3 sequence is 17 residues long. V was pared by 7 bases and J by 2 bases, with 26 bases between. Donors comprised only Caucasian adults living in Nashville, Tennessee. Researchers partitioned CD4+ cells into CD45RA+ naive and CD45RA-negative memory subsets. Sequences were obtained from memory CD4+ T cells sorted from blood. Regarding subset: CD45RA-negative fraction. This TCR was recovered from a woman in her twenties or thirties in good health. The chain employs TRBV30 and TRBJ1-1; D is unresolved. The CDR3 here is CALNRGLLTGRNTEAFF. The CDR3 DNA follows: TGTGCCTTAAACAGAGGGCTACTGACGGGCCGCAACACTGAAGCTTTCTTT.